The next 32 T cell receptor beta chains were all read from a single sample in a study of blood T cell repertoires in COVID-19. Sequencing used immunoSEQ multiplex PCR; TCRdb keeps in-frame clones, though not all of them. The sample includes under 300,000 clones, 70% to 90% of them seen just once. Specimen: peripheral blood. Receptors originate from a woman aged 65 to 85 with active or convalescent COVID-19.

Only one count was recorded for this clone. This chain uses TRBV24-1 with TRBJ2-2; 9 nucleotides agree with TRBD1. This CDR3 has 14 residues. CDR1 is KGHDR, CDR2 SFDVKD, per germline. The V segment lost 10 bases and the J segment 5 bases; nucleotides outside the gene matches: 7. The CDR3 spells CATTDRGRTGELFF. The CDR3 nucleotides read TGTGCCACAACGGACAGGGGAAGGACCGGGGAGCTGTTTTTT.

The chain recombines TRBV19 with TRBJ2-2, with a weak D call TRBD1 (6 bases). Germline-derived CDR1 and CDR2 are LNHDA and SQIVND (reference sequence). V lost 1 base and J lost 4, with 10 bases in between. This CDR3 is 15 amino acids long. Here the CDR3 DNA reads TGTGCCAGTAGTATAGTGGCAGGGGCCACCGGGGAGCTGTTTTTT. Protein product: CASSIVAGATGELFF.

This clone was observed once. J is TRBJ2-7 and V is TRBV4-2; tentative D call: TRBD1 (6 bases). Germline V gene data show CDR1 as LGHNA and CDR2 as YNFKEQ. The CDR3 spans 16 residues. Deletions cut 5 bases from V and 5 bases from J, with 22 bases between. This CDR3 reads CASSNLGTGIRNEQYF. In nucleotides, the CDR3 is TGTGCCAGCAGCAACCTCGGAACAGGGATTAGGAACGAGCAGTACTTC.

In DNA form, the CDR3 reads TGTGCCAGCTCACCAGAGACAGGCTGGGTGGGAGCTTTCTTT. Its protein product is CASSPETGWVGAFF. The J gene is TRBJ1-1, the V gene TRBV18; tentatively, D is TRBD1 (6 bases). This CDR3 spans 14 amino acids. The V end was cut by 2 bases, the J end by 10 bases, with 17 bases between. Germline CDR1 reads KGHSH; CDR2 reads LQKENI. Complete variable domain (other parts from reference TRBV18 and TRBJ1-1): NAGVMQNPRHLVRRRGQEARLRCSPMKGHSHVYWYRQLPEEGLKFMVYLQKENIIDESGMPKERFSAEFPKEGPSILRIQQVVRGDSAAYFCASSPETGWVGAFFGQGTRLTVV.

The CDR3 here is CASSPAVLAREQYF. The DNA of the CDR3 is TGTGCCAGCAGCCCGGCGGTACTAGCGAGGGAGCAGTACTTC. The chain uses TRBV7-9 and TRBJ2-7, with 7 positions matching TRBD2. Looked up from germline, CDR1 is SEHNR and CDR2 is FQNEAQ (reference sequence). V lost 5 bases, J lost 7 bases, and 11 bases stayed unmatched. The CDR3 contains 14 residues.

This clone was counted once. V and J are TRBV6-2 or TRBV6-3 and TRBJ2-3, with 11 bases fitting TRBD2. The length of the CDR3 is 16 residues. The V and J ends lost 5 bases and 2 bases, in that order; junction bases with no gene match: 6. CDR1 and CDR2 from the germline V gene are MNHEY and SVGEGT. For the CDR3, the DNA is TGTGCCAGCAGTACAACTAGCGGGGGTCACACAGATACGCAGTATTTT. Translation gives CASSTTSGGHTDTQYF.

The chain couples TRBV5-1 to TRBJ2-1, with D possibly being TRBD2 (6 bases). The V and J ends lost 6 bases and 10 bases respectively, with 23 bases between them. The CDR3 has 15 residues. CDR1 and CDR2 (germline): SGHRS, YFSETQ. CDR3 in amino acids: CASIGSVRDSGEQFF. The DNA for the CDR3 is TGCGCCAGCATTGGGAGTGTCAGGGACTCAGGGGAGCAGTTCTTC.

The chain links TRBV4-3 to TRBJ2-3; D is uncertain. V dropped 1 base and J dropped 2 bases, with 13 bases sitting between them. This CDR3 contains 16 residues. Germline CDR1 and CDR2: LGHNA and YSLEER. The CDR3 here is CASSQGLSPNTDTQYF. CDR3 coding DNA: TGCGCCAGCAGCCAAGGCCTGAGCCCTAACACAGATACGCAGTATTTT.

This chain joins TRBV6-5 and TRBJ1-4; D is perhaps TRBD1 (5 bases). Trimming removed 0 bases at V and 5 bases at J, with 10 bases between. The germline V gene encodes CDR1 MNHEY and CDR2 SVGAGI. The CDR3 covers 15 residues. The CDR3 loop is CASSYSGQGNEKLFF. The CDR3 bases are TGTGCCAGCAGTTACTCGGGTCAGGGCAATGAAAAACTGTTTTTT.

V and J are TRBV7-2 and TRBJ1-1; a weak D match, TRBD1 (6 bases). This CDR3 region has 14 residues. V was shortened by 5 bases and J by 5 bases, with 15 bases between the two germline ends. In germline, CDR1 is SGHTA, CDR2 FQGNSA. CDR3 bases: TGTGCCAGCAGCGCCCAGGGGTCTCGGACTGAAGCTTTCTTT. Amino acid sequence: CASSAQGSRTEAFF.

This rearrangement joins TRBV6-5 to TRBJ2-1, with 8 bases matching TRBD2. The CDR3 extends over 15 amino acids. Unmatched junction bases numbered 15, after V lost 7 bases and J lost 10 bases. Germline V gives CDR1 MNHEY, CDR2 SVGAGI. CDR3 DNA: TGTGCCAGCAAGGTTCCTGGCGGGGGGTTAGGAGAGCAGTTCTTC. Translated: CASKVPGGGLGEQFF.

The chain has TRBV7-9 and TRBJ1-4; D possibly corresponds to TRBD1 (6 bases). Germline V gene sequence: CDR1 SEHNR, CDR2 FQNEAQ (reference sequence). The CDR3 is made up of 15 amino acids. Trimming left V 2 bases short and J 3 bases short, with 10 bases between. CDR3 bases: TGTGCCAGCAGCTTATCAGGGGCACCTAATGAAAAACTGTTTTTT. The encoded protein is CASSLSGAPNEKLFF.

V is TRBV11-2 and J is TRBJ1-2; a possible D gene is TRBD1 (5 bases). The germline V gene has CDR1 SGHAT and CDR2 FQNNGV. This CDR3 contains 16 residues. Trimming took off 6 bases at V and 0 bases at J, with 17 bases between the two ends. DNA of the CDR3: TGTGCCAGCAGTGTAGACACAGGACCTCCTAACTATGGCTACACCTTC. Amino acid sequence: CASSVDTGPPNYGYTF.

This rearrangement joins TRBV7-9 to TRBJ2-2; D is unclear. The CDR3 consists of 14 residues. Trimming removed 1 base at V and 4 bases at J, with 7 bases between. Germline V CDR1 and CDR2: SEHNR, FQNEAQ (reference sequence). The CDR3 loop is CASSLEAGTGELFF. The CDR3 nucleotides read TGTGCCAGCAGCTTAGAGGCAGGCACCGGGGAGCTGTTTTTT.

The V call is TRBV4-1, the J call TRBJ1-1, with D perhaps TRBD1 (5 bases). V was pared by 4 bases and J by 0 bases, with 12 bases between. The CDR3 length is 15 residues. Germline CDR1 MGHRA, CDR2 YSYEKL. The CDR3 loop is CASSRGEAVNTEAFF. The CDR3, as DNA: TGCGCCAGCAGCCGGGGGGAGGCCGTGAACACTGAAGCTTTCTTT.

This chain joins TRBV3-1 (or the pseudogene TRBV3-2) and TRBJ1-1; 9 bases match TRBD1. Losses at the gene ends were 4 bases for V and 6 bases for J; bases not matched to a gene: 12. This CDR3 has 16 residues. CDR1 and CDR2 from the germline V gene are LGHDT and YNNKEL (reference sequence). The CDR3 spells CASSRPGTGRSSEAFF. In DNA form, the CDR3 reads TGTGCCAGCAGCCGTCCCGGGACAGGGAGAAGTTCTGAAGCTTTCTTT.

V and J are TRBV14 and TRBJ2-7; 9 bases align to TRBD2. Germline-derived CDR1 and CDR2 are SGHDN and FVKESK. J was trimmed by 3 bases and V by 5 bases; bases with no gene match: 11. The CDR3 runs 16 residues. Written as DNA, the CDR3 is TGTGCCAGCAGCACCCTGGGGCTAGCGGGGCTCTACGAGCAGTACTTC. Its translation: CASSTLGLAGLYEQYF.

This chain uses TRBV19 with TRBJ1-1; possible D gene TRBD1, 6 bases. Trimming removed 4 bases from V and 0 bases from J, with 9 bases in between. This CDR3 spans 14 amino acids. Looked up from germline, CDR1 is LNHDA and CDR2 is SQIVND (reference sequence). The CDR3 region has the DNA TGTGCCAGTAGTACTAGGGACATGAACACTGAAGCTTTCTTT. This codes for CASSTRDMNTEAFF.

The chain links TRBV7-2 to TRBJ1-1; possibly TRBD1 for D (5 bases). Trimming left V 1 base short and J 11 bases short, with 11 bases between. Germline values: CDR1 SGHTA, CDR2 FQGNSA. The CDR3 runs 12 residues. The DNA for the CDR3 is TGTGCCAGCAGCTTAGGTGCAGGGCGGGCTTTCTTT. It encodes CASSLGAGRAFF.

The V gene is TRBV4-1, the J gene TRBJ2-7; possible D gene TRBD1, 6 bases. Trimming left V 3 bases short and J 4 bases short, with 7 bases between. CDR1 and CDR2 (germline): MGHRA, YSYEKL. The CDR3 runs to 12 residues. This CDR3 reads CASSHDRYEQYF. The CDR3 region has the DNA TGCGCCAGCAGCCATGACAGGTACGAGCAGTACTTC.

The CDR3 nucleotides are TGTGCCACCAGTGTAATCGGACAGGGGGCAGATACGCAGTATTTT. Residues: CATSVIGQGADTQYF. The chain uses TRBV24-1 and TRBJ2-3, with 10 bases lining up with TRBD1. Germline values: CDR1 KGHDR, CDR2 SFDVKD. The J segment lost 4 bases and the V segment lost 5 bases, leaving 5 bases of the junction unmatched. The CDR3 consists of 15 residues.

The rearrangement links TRBV11-2 to TRBJ1-2, with 11 bases lining up with TRBD1. Germline values: CDR1 SGHAT, CDR2 FQNNGV. The CDR3 runs 14 residues. The ends lost 6 bases at V and 8 bases at J; junction bases unmatched: 8. The CDR3 sequence is CASRVGQGALGYTF. Here the CDR3 DNA reads TGTGCCAGCAGGGTAGGACAGGGGGCTCTCGGCTACACCTTC. Supplemented by reference TRBV11-2 and TRBJ1-2, the full variable domain reads EAGVAQSPRYKIIEKRQSVAFWCNPISGHATLYWYQQILGQGPKLLIQFQNNGVVDDSQLPKDRFSAERLKGVDSTLKIQPAKLEDSAVYLCASRVGQGALGYTFGSGTRLTVV.

The chain couples TRBV6-2 or TRBV6-3 to TRBJ1-2; TRBD1 matches 8 bases. This CDR3 contains 14 residues. J lost 7 bases, V lost 5 bases, and 9 bases had no gene match. Germline CDR1 is MNHEY and CDR2 is SVGEGT. The CDR3 DNA reads TGTGCCAGCAGTGGGACAGGCCAAGGCGGTGGCTACACCTTC. Translated, it gives CASSGTGQGGGYTF.

J is TRBJ2-7 and V is TRBV12-3 or TRBV12-4; TRBD1 matches 7 bases. The CDR3 is 13 residues long. J was trimmed by 5 bases and V by 3 bases; bases with no gene match: 4. Here the CDR3 reads CASSLGTGDEQYF. CDR3 coding DNA: TGTGCCAGCAGTTTGGGTACAGGGGACGAGCAGTACTTC.

V and J are TRBV7-2 and TRBJ2-3; 10 bases fit TRBD1. The CDR3 contains 15 residues. The trim removed 4 bases at V and 2 bases at J, leaving 3 bases unmatched. Germline CDR1 is SGHTA and CDR2 is FQGNSA. The CDR3 DNA reads as TGTGCCAGCAGCTCGGGACAGGGGAACACAGATACGCAGTATTTT. Its protein is CASSSGQGNTDTQYF.

The chain has TRBV4-1 and TRBJ1-3; the match to TRBD1 covers 8 bases. The CDR3 has 15 residues. Germline trimming cut 2 bases from V and 6 bases from J; bases unmatched to any gene: 6. Germline values: CDR1 MGHRA, CDR2 YSYEKL. The CDR3 sequence is CASSQTDRGVNTIYF. Here the CDR3 DNA reads TGCGCCAGCAGCCAAACCGACAGGGGAGTAAACACCATATATTTT.

The CDR3 DNA sequence: TGTGCCAGCAGCTTTGGAACAGGGCTATCGGAGACCCAGTACTTC. Encoded protein: CASSFGTGLSETQYF. The chain links TRBV5-4 to TRBJ2-5, with D maybe TRBD1 (6 bases). The CDR3 is 15 residues long. V lost 2 bases and J 5 bases, leaving 16 bases between the germline ends. CDR1 is SGHNT, CDR2 YYREEE, per germline (reference sequence).

The chain recombines TRBV29-1 with TRBJ1-5; D perhaps matches TRBD1 (6 bases). This CDR3 spans 12 amino acids. From germline, CDR1 is SQVTM and CDR2 ANQGSEA. V dropped 5 bases and J dropped 6 bases, with 11 bases sitting between them. CDR3 protein: CSVQQGVQPQHF. CDR3 DNA sequence: TGCAGCGTTCAACAGGGAGTTCAGCCCCAGCATTTT. Complete variable domain (other parts from reference TRBV29-1 and TRBJ1-5): SAVISQKPSRDICQRGTSLTIQCQVDSQVTMMFWYRQQPGQSLTLIATANQGSEATYESGFVIDKFPISRPNLTFSTLTVSNMSPEDSSIYLCSVQQGVQPQHFGDGTRLSIL.

V usage is TRBV7-9 and J usage is TRBJ1-2; perhaps TRBD1 as D (6 bases). The CDR3 sequence is 17 residues long. Trimming cost V 0 bases and J 0 bases, with 14 bases left between them. Germline CDR1 SEHNR, CDR2 FQNEAQ (reference sequence). Here the CDR3 reads CASSLARGRVANYGYTF. CDR3 bases: TGTGCCAGCAGCTTAGCGAGGGGGAGGGTCGCTAACTATGGCTACACCTTC.

The chain uses TRBV19 and TRBJ1-5; D call uncertain. CDR1 is LNHDA, CDR2 SQIVND, per germline (reference sequence). The ends were cut back, 3 bases at V and 3 bases at J, with 9 bases in the middle. The CDR3 has 14 residues. CDR3 region: CASSIKRDNQPQHF. DNA of the CDR3: TGTGCCAGTAGTATTAAGCGAGACAATCAGCCCCAGCATTTT. The variable domain in full, completed from reference TRBV19 and TRBJ1-5, reads DGGITQSPKYLFRKEGQNVTLSCEQNLNHDAMYWYRQDPGQGLRLIYYSQIVNDFQKGDIAEGYSVSREKKESFPLTVTSAQKNPTAFYLCASSIKRDNQPQHFGDGTRLSIL.

This clone is a singleton in its sample. J is TRBJ2-7 and V is TRBV6-5, with D possibly being TRBD1 (6 bases). V lost 7 bases to trimming and J lost 5 bases, with 15 bases between them. The CDR3 totals 13 residues. Germline-derived CDR1 and CDR2 are MNHEY and SVGAGI. The CDR3 region has the DNA TGTGCCAGCAAGGGGGAAGGGACCCACGAGCAGTACTTC. Protein product: CASKGEGTHEQYF.

The V call is TRBV10-2, the J call TRBJ1-1; TRBD1 is a possible D gene (6 bases). CDR3 size: 13 residues. The V gene's germline CDR1 is WSHSY and CDR2 SAAADI. V lost 11 bases and J 1 base, leaving 14 bases between the germline ends. The CDR3 here is CAVNRVRNTEAFF. CDR3 bases: TGCGCCGTCAACAGGGTGCGGAACACTGAAGCTTTCTTT.